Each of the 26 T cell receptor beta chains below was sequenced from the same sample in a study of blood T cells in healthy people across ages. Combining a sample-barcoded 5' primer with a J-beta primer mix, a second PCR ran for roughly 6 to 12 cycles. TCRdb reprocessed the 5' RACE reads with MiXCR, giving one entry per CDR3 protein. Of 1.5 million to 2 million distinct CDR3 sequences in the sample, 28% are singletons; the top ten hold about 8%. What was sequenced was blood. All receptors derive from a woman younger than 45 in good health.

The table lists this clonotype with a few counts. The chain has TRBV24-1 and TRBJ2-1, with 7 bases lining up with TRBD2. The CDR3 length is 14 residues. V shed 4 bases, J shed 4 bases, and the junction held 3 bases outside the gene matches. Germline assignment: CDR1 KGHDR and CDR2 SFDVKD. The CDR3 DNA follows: TGTGCCACCAGTGACGCGGGGGATTACAATGAGCAGTTCTTC. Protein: CATSDAGDYNEQFF.

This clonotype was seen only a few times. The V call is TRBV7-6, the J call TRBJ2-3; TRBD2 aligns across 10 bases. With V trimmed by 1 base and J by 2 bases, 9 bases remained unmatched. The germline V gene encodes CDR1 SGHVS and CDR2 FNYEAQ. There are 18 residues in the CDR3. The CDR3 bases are TGTGCCAGCAGCTTAGTCCCTCGGACTAGCGGTATCACAGATACGCAGTATTTT. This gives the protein CASSLVPRTSGITDTQYF. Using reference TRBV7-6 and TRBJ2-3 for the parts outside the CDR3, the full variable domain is GAGVSQSPRYKVTKRGQDVALRCDPISGHVSLYWYRQALGQGPEFLTYFNYEAQQDKSGLPNDRFSAERPEGSISTLTIQRTEQRDSAMYRCASSLVPRTSGITDTQYFGPGTRLTVL.

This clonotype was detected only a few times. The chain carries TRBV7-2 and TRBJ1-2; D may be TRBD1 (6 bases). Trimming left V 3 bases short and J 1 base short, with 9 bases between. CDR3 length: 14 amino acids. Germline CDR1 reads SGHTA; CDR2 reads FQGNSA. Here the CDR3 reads CASSLDSLNYGYTF. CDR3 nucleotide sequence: TGTGCCAGCAGCTTGGACAGCCTTAACTATGGCTACACCTTC. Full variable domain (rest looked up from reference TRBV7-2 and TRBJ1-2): GAGVSQSPSNKVTEKGKDVELRCDPISGHTALYWYRQSLGQGLEFLIYFQGNSAPDKSGLPSDRFSAERTGGSVSTLTIQRTQQEDSAVYLCASSLDSLNYGYTFGSGTRLTVV.

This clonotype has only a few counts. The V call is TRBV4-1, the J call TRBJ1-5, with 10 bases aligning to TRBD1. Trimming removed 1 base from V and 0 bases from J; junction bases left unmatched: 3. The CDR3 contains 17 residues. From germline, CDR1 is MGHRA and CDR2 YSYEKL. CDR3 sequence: CASSQVTGGISNQPQHF. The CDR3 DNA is TGCGCCAGCAGCCAAGTGACAGGGGGCATTAGCAATCAGCCCCAGCATTTT.

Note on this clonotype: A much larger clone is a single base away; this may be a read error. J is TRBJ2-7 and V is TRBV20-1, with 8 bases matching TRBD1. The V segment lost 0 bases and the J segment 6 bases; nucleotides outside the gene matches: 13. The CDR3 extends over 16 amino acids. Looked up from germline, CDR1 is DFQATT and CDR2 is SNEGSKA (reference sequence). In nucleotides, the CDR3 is TGCAGTGCTAGAGATCTCAAGGGACAGGCCTGGAGCGAGCAGTACTTC. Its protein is CSARDLKGQAWSEQYF.

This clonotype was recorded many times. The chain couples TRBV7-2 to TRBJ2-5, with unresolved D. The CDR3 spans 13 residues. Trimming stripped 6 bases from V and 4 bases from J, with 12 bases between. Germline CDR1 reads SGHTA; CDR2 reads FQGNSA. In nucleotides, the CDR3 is TGTGCCAGCAGGGGCACCTCCAGAGAGACCCAGTACTTC. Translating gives CASRGTSRETQYF.

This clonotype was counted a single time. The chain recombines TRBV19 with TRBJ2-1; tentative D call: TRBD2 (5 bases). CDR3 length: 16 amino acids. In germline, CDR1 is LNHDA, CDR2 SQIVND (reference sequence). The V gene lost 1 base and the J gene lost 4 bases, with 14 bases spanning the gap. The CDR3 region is CASSIGPAGGYNEQFF. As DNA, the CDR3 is TGTGCCAGTAGTATAGGACCCGCGGGCGGATACAATGAGCAGTTCTTC.

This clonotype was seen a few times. The CDR3 loop is CSAKPNAVYGYTF. The CDR3 DNA reads TGCAGTGCGAAACCCAATGCTGTCTATGGCTACACCTTC. This rearrangement joins TRBV20-1 to TRBJ1-2, with D unclear. CDR1 is DFQATT, CDR2 SNEGSKA, per germline (reference sequence). V was shortened by 6 bases and J by 4 bases, with 15 bases between the two germline ends. The CDR3 has 13 residues.

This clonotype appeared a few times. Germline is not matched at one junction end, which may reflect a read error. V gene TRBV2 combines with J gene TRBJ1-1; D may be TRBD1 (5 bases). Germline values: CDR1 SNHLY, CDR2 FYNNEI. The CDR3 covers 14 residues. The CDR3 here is CAGSRQQGNTEAFF. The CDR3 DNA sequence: TGTGCCGGCAGTAGACAGCAGGGGAACACTGAAGCTTTCTTT.

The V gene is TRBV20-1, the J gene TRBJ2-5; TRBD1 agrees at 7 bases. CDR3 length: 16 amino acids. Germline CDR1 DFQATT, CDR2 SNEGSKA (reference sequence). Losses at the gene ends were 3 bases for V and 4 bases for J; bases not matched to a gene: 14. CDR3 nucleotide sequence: TGCAGTGCTAGGAGGGGGCAGTACCTCGGGGCAGAGACCCAGTACTTC. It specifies CSARRGQYLGAETQYF.

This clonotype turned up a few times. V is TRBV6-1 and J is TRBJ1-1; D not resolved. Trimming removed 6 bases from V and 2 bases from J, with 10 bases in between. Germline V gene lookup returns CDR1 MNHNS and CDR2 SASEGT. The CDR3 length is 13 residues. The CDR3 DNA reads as TGTGCCAGCAGGCAACAGCCTAACACTGAAGCTTTCTTT. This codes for CASRQQPNTEAFF.

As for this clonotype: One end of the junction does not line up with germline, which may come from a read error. This chain's CDR3 is CASSSGQTGIYGCTF. The CDR3 DNA is TGCGCCAGCAGCTCAGGCCAGACAGGGATCTACGGCTGCACCTTC. This chain joins TRBV5-1 and TRBJ1-2; TRBD1 matches at 7 bases. Germline V CDR1 and CDR2: SGHRS, YFSETQ. CDR3 size: 15 residues.

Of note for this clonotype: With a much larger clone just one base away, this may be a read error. The CDR3 here is CSANIGLAGWGETQCF. As DNA, the CDR3 is TGCAGTGCCAACATTGGCCTAGCGGGGTGGGGAGAGACCCAGTGCTTC. V and J are TRBV20-1 and TRBJ2-5; 9 positions agree with TRBD2. Germline CDR1 reads DFQATT; CDR2 reads SNEGSKA (reference sequence). The CDR3 length is 16 residues.

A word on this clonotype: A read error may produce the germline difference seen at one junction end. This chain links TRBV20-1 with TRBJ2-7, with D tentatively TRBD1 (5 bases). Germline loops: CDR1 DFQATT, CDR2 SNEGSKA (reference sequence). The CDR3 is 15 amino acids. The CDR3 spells CSVRGRATVGYEQYF. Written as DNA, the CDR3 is TGCAGTGTTAGAGGCAGGGCCACAGTGGGTTACGAGCAGTACTTC.

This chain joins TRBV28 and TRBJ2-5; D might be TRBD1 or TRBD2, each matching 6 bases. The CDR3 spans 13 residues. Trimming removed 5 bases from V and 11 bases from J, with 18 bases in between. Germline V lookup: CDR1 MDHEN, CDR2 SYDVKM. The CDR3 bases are TGTGCCAGCAGTCCATACAGGGTTCGGGAGCAGTACTTC. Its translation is CASSPYRVREQYF.

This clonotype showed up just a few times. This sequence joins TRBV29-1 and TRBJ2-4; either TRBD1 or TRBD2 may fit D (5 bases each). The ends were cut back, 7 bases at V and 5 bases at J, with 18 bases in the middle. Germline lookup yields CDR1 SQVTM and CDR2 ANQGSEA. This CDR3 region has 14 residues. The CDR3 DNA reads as TGCAGCGGGATCAAGACGGGACGGCAAAACATTCAGTACTTC. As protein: CSGIKTGRQNIQYF.

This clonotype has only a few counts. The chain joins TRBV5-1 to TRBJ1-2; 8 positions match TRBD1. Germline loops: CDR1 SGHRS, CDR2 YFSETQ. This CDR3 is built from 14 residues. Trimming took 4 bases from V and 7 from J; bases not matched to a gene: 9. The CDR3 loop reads CASSASDRDGGYTF. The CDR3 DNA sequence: TGCGCCAGCAGCGCCTCGGACAGGGACGGTGGCTACACCTTC. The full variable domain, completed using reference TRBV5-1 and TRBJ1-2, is KAGVTQTPRYLIKTRGQQVTLSCSPISGHRSVSWYQQTPGQGLQFLFEYFSETQRNKGNFPGRFSGRQFSNSRSEMNVSTLELGDSALYLCASSASDRDGGYTFGSGTRLTVV.

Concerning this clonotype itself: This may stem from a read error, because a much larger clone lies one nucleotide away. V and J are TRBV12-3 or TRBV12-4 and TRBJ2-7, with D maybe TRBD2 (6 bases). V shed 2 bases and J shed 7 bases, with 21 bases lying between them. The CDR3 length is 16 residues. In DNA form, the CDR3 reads TGTGCCAGCAGTTTACCCCTTGGGCAGGAGGGGCATGAGCAGTACTTC. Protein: CASSLPLGQEGHEQYF.

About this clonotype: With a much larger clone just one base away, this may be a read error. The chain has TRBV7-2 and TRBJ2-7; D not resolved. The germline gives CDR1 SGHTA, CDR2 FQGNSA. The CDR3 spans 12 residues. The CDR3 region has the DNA TGTGCCGGCAGCTATCCCGACTACGAGCAGTACTTC. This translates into CAGSYPDYEQYF.

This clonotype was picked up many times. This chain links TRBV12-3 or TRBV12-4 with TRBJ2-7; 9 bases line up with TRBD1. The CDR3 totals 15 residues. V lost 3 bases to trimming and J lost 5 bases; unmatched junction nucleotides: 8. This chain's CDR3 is CASSFFSGTGNEQYF. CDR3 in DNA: TGTGCCAGCAGTTTCTTCTCCGGGACAGGGAACGAGCAGTACTTC.

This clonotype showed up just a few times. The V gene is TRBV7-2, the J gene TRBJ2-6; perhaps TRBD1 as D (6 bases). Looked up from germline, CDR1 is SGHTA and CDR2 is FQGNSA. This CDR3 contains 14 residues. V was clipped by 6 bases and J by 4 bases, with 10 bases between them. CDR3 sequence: CASRQGPGANVLTF. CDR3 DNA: TGTGCCAGCAGGCAGGGGCCCGGGGCCAACGTCCTGACTTTC.

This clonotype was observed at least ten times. CDR3 DNA sequence: TGCAGCGTTGCCAGAGGGGGCTACGAGCAGTACTTC. Protein: CSVARGGYEQYF. The V call is TRBV29-1, the J call TRBJ2-7; tentatively, D is TRBD1 (6 bases). Per the germline V gene, CDR1 is SQVTM and CDR2 is ANQGSEA. V lost 4 bases and J lost 3, with 10 bases in between. The CDR3 totals 12 residues.

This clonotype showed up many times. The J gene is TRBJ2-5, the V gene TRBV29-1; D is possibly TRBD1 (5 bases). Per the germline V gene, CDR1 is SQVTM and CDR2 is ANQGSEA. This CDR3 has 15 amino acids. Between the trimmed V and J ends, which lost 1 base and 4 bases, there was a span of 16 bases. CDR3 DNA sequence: TGCAGCGTTGAAGCAAGGGCAGGGCAGAGAGAGACCCAGTACTTC. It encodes CSVEARAGQRETQYF.

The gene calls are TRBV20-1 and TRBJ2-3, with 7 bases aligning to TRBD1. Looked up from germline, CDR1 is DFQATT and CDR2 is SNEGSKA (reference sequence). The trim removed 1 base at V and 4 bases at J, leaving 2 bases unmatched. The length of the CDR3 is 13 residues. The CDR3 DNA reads TGCAGTGCTAGAGTAGGGGGCCCAGATACGCAGTATTTT. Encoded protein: CSARVGGPDTQYF.

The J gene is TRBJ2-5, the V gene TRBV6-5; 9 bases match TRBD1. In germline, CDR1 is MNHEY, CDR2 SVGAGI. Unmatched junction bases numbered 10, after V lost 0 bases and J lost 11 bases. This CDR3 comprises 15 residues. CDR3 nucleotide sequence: TGTGCCAGCAGTTACTCGGACAGGGGATGGTACGGGCAGTACTTC. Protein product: CASSYSDRGWYGQYF.

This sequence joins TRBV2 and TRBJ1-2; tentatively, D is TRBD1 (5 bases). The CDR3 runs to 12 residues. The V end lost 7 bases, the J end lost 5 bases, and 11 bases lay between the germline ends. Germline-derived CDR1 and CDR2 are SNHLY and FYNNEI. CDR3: CASNRGDYGYTF. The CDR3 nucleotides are TGTGCCAGCAATCGGGGCGATTATGGCTACACCTTC.